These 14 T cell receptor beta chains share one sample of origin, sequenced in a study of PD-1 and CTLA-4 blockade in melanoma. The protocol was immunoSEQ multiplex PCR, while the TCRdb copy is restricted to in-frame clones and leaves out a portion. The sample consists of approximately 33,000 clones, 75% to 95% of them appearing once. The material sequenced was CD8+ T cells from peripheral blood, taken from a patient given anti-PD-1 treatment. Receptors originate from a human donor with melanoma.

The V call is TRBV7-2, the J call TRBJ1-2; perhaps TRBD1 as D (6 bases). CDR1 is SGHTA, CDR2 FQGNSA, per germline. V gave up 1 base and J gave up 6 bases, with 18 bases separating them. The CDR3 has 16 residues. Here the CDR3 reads CASSLGGLRREDGYTF. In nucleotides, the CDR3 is TGTGCCAGCAGCTTAGGGGGGCTACGGAGAGAGGATGGCTACACCTTC.

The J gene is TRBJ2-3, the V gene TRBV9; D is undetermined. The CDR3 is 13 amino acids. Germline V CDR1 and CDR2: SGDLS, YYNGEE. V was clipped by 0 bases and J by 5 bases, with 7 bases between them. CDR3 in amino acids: CASSVGGEDTQYF. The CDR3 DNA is TGTGCCAGCAGCGTAGGAGGAGAAGATACGCAGTATTTT.

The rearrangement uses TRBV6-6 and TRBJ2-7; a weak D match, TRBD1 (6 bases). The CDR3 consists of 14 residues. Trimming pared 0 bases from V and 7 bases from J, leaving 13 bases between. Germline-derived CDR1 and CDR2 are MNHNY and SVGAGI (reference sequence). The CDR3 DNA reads TGTGCCAGCAGTTACTCGCTTGGACAGCTAGAGCAGTACTTC. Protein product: CASSYSLGQLEQYF.

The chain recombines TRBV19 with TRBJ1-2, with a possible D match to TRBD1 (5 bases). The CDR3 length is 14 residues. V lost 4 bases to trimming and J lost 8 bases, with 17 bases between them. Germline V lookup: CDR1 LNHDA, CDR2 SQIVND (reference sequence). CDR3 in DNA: TGTGCCAGTAGTACCTCCACAGGAACCGCGGGCTACACCTTC. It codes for CASSTSTGTAGYTF.

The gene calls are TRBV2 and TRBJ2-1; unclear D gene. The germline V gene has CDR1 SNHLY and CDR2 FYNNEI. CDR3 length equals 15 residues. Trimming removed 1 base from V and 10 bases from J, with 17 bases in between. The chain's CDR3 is CASSEVGDRRREQFF. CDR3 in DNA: TGTGCCAGCAGTGAAGTAGGTGACCGGCGTAGGGAGCAGTTCTTC.

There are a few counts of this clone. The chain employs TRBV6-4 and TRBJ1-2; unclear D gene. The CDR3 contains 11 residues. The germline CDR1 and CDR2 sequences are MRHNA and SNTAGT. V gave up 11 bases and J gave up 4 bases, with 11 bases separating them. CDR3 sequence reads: CARCGSYGYTF. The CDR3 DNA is TGTGCCCGGTGTGGAAGCTATGGCTACACCTTC.

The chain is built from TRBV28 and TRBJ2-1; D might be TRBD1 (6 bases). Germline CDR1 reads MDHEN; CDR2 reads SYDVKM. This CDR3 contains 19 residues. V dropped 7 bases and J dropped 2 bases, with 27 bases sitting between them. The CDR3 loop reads CASTSWVDRSRETYNEQFF. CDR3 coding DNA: TGTGCCAGCACCTCCTGGGTGGACAGAAGCAGAGAAACCTACAATGAGCAGTTCTTC.

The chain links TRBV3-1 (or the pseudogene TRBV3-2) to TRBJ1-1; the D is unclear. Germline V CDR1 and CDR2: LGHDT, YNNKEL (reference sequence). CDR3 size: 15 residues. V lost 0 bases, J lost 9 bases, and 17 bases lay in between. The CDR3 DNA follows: TGTGCCAGCAGCCAAGATCCCCCCCCGGGCAGGCAAGCTTTCTTT. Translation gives CASSQDPPPGRQAFF.

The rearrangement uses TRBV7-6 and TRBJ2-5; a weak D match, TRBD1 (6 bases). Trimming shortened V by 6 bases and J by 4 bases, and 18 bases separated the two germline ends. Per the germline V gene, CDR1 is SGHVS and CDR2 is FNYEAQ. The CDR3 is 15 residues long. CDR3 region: CASSQGSSLPETQYF. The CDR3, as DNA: TGTGCCAGCAGTCAGGGGTCATCCCTCCCAGAGACCCAGTACTTC.

The CDR3 sequence is CASSLSLAYEQFF. CDR3 sequence (DNA): TGTGCCAGCAGTTTATCTCTTGCGTATGAGCAGTTCTTC. This chain joins TRBV27 and TRBJ2-1; D is unclear. CDR3 size: 13 residues. Germline V gene data show CDR1 as MNHEY and CDR2 as SMNVEV (reference sequence). Trimming stripped 0 bases from V and 8 bases from J, with 8 bases between.

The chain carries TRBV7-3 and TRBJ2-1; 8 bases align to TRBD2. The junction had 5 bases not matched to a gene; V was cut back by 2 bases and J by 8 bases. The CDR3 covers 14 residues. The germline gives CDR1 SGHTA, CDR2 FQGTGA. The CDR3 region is CASSLVLAGHEQFF. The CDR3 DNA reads TGTGCCAGCAGCTTAGTGCTAGCGGGCCATGAGCAGTTCTTC.

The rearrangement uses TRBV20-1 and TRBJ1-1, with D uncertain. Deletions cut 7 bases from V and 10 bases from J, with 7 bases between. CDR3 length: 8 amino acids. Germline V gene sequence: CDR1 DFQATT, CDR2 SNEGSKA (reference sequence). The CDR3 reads CSGRRAFF. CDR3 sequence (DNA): TGCAGTGGAAGGCGAGCTTTCTTT.

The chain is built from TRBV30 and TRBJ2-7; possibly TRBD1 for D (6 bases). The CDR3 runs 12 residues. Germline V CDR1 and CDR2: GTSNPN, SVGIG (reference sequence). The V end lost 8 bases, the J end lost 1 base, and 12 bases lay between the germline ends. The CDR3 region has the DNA TGTGCCGGGATGGACAGATCCTACGAGCAGTACTTC. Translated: CAGMDRSYEQYF.

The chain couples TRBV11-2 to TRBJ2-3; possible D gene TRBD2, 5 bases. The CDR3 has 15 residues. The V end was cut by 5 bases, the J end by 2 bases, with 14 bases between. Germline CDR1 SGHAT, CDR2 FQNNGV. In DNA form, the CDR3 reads TGTGCCAGCAGCCCCTTGGGCGGGCCCACAGATACGCAGTATTTT. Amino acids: CASSPLGGPTDTQYF.